This T cell receptor (beta chain) was identified during a study of beta chain features in type 1 diabetes. Across the whole study: Examination spanned about 110 million sorted cells from all samples.

Germline V gene data show CDR1 as SGHDT and CDR2 as YYEEEE. Trimming removed 4 bases from V and 2 bases from J, with 16 bases in between. CDR3 size: 16 residues. In all sorted populations, purity surpassed 95%. Expressed TCRB transcripts were sequenced because the entire RNA isolate underwent reverse transcription. The assay was immunoSEQ multiplex PCR, and TCRdb's table has in-frame clones only and misses some. The table lists some 150,000 clones, 11% of them singletons. The sequence was obtained from a man between 18 and 35 years old in good health. The chain is built from TRBV5-6 and TRBJ1-5; perhaps TRBD1 as D (5 bases). The specimen was central memory CD4+ T cells from blood. CDR3 residues: CASSPRRTRGNQPQHF. The CDR3 DNA reads as TGTGCCAGCAGCCCGAGACGGACACGGGGCAATCAGCCCCAGCATTTT.